This passage covers 32 T cell receptor beta chains from one sample sequenced in a study of cytomegalovirus exposure and HLA in healthy donors. 13 Jbeta primers and 60 Vbeta primers were used for the PCR. The assay was immunoSEQ multiplex PCR, and TCRdb's table has in-frame clones only and misses some. This sample has about 130,000 clones, with roughly 85% found just once. The sequenced sample was PBMCs. The receptors originated from a woman aged 40-49 years in good health and CMV-seropositive.

In this sample, this clone turned up once. This chain uses TRBV2 with TRBJ2-1; TRBD2 matches 8 bases. The trim removed 8 bases at V and 0 bases at J, leaving 3 bases unmatched. There are 14 residues in the CDR3. In germline, CDR1 is SNHLY, CDR2 FYNNEI. The CDR3 loop reads CASGLAPSYNEQFF. For the CDR3, the DNA is TGTGCCAGCGGACTAGCACCCTCCTACAATGAGCAGTTCTTC. Complete variable domain (other parts from reference TRBV2 and TRBJ2-1): EPEVTQTPSHQVTQMGQEVILRCVPISNHLYFYWYRQILGQKVEFLVSFYNNEISEKSEIFDDQFSVERPDGSNFTLKIRSTKLEDSAMYFCASGLAPSYNEQFFGPGTRLTVL.

With respect to this clone: This sample also contains other DNA sequences that code for the same CDR3. The chain is built from TRBV5-6 and TRBJ2-3, with 10 bases aligning to TRBD2. The trim removed 0 bases at V and 1 base at J, leaving 2 bases unmatched. CDR1 and CDR2 from the germline V gene are SGHDT and YYEEEE. The length of the CDR3 is 16 residues. CDR3 nucleotide sequence: TGTGCCAGCAGCTTGGGACTAGCGGGCCGCACAGATACGCAGTATTTT. Protein sequence: CASSLGLAGRTDTQYF. The whole variable domain, remainder taken from reference TRBV5-6 and TRBJ2-3, is DAGVTQSPTHLIKTRGQQVTLRCSPKSGHDTVSWYQQALGQGPQFIFQYYEEEERQRGNFPDRFSGHQFPNYSSELNVNALLLGDSALYLCASSLGLAGRTDTQYFGPGTRLTVL.

This chain joins TRBV9 and TRBJ1-4, with 7 bases aligning to TRBD1. With V trimmed by 3 bases and J by 0 bases, 5 bases remained unmatched. The CDR3 extends over 16 amino acids. Germline V gives CDR1 SGDLS, CDR2 YYNGEE. Here the CDR3 reads CASSAGQVATNEKLFF. The CDR3, as DNA: TGTGCCAGCAGCGCAGGACAGGTTGCAACTAATGAAAAACTGTTTTTT.

The chain recombines TRBV13 with TRBJ2-1, with D tentatively TRBD2 (6 bases). Germline V gene lookup returns CDR1 PRHDT and CDR2 FYEKMQ (reference sequence). V gave up 3 bases and J gave up 6 bases, with 21 bases separating them. CDR3 length: 17 residues. CDR3 sequence reads: CASSFYRAGSSGNEQFF. CDR3 DNA: TGTGCCAGCAGCTTCTATCGAGCCGGGAGCTCGGGCAATGAGCAGTTCTTC.

The chain joins TRBV19 to TRBJ1-5, with TRBD1 identical over 9 bases. CDR1 is LNHDA, CDR2 SQIVND, per germline (reference sequence). V lost 9 bases and J lost 1; bases outside the gene matches: 4. The CDR3 extends over 14 amino acids. The DNA for the CDR3 is TGTGCCAGGGAACAGGGGGCAAGCAATCAGCCCCAGCATTTT. Translation gives CAREQGASNQPQHF. Variable domain in full (rest from reference TRBV19 and TRBJ1-5): DGGITQSPKYLFRKEGQNVTLSCEQNLNHDAMYWYRQDPGQGLRLIYYSQIVNDFQKGDIAEGYSVSREKKESFPLTVTSAQKNPTAFYLCAREQGASNQPQHFGDGTRLSIL.

The chain combines TRBV25-1 with TRBJ2-5, with D hard to call. Matching the DNA end better, TRBJ2-7 makes the J call doubtful. Germline values: CDR1 MGHDK, CDR2 SYGVNS. This CDR3 spans 15 amino acids. This chain's CDR3 is CASSEPDLVANEQYF. CDR3 DNA sequence: TGTGCCAGCAGTGAACCAGACCTAGTCGCAAACGAGCAGTACTTC.

The V and J genes are TRBV29-1 and TRBJ2-2; 7 bases map to TRBD1. CDR1 is SQVTM and CDR2 is ANQGSEA in the germline V gene. CDR3 length: 12 amino acids. V lost 6 bases to trimming and J lost 5 bases; unmatched junction nucleotides: 3. The CDR3 here is CSVRQGTGELFF. CDR3 nucleotides: TGCAGCGTCAGACAGGGAACCGGGGAGCTGTTTTTT.

V is TRBV4-3 and J is TRBJ1-2, with D hard to call. This CDR3 comprises 15 residues. Germline-derived CDR1 and CDR2 are LGHNA and YSLEER. V was cut by 1 base and J by 4 bases, with 13 bases left in between. For the CDR3, the DNA is TGCGCCAGCAGCCAAGGTTCAGGATCCCCCTATGGCTACACCTTC. Protein product: CASSQGSGSPYGYTF.

The chain is built from TRBV2 and TRBJ2-7; 7 positions agree with TRBD2. The CDR3 spans 13 residues. The germline V gene encodes CDR1 SNHLY and CDR2 FYNNEI. With 4 bases clipped from V and 3 bases from J, the junction kept 3 bases outside the gene matches. As DNA, the CDR3 is TGTGCCAGCAGTGTGGGACTAAACTACGAGCAGTACTTC. As protein: CASSVGLNYEQYF.

The V gene is TRBV14, the J gene TRBJ2-1; 7 positions match TRBD2. The CDR3 spans 16 residues. V lost 0 bases and J lost 5; bases outside the gene matches: 7. CDR1 is SGHDN and CDR2 is FVKESK in the germline V gene. The DNA of the CDR3 is TGTGCCAGCAGCCAAGAAGTCTGGCGGGGGAACAATGAGCAGTTCTTC. It codes for CASSQEVWRGNNEQFF. The variable domain in full, completed from reference TRBV14 and TRBJ2-1, reads EAGVTQFPSHSVIEKGQTVTLRCDPISGHDNLYWYRRVMGKEIKFLLHFVKESKQDESGMPNNRFLAERTGGTYSTLKVQPAELEDSGVYFCASSQEVWRGNNEQFFGPGTRLTVL.

This rearrangement joins TRBV18 to TRBJ2-3, with D unclear. V was pared by 2 bases and J by 4 bases, with 10 bases between. The CDR3 sequence is 14 residues long. The germline V gene has CDR1 KGHSH and CDR2 LQKENI. CDR3 loop: CASSPNQWPDTQYF. CDR3 coding DNA: TGTGCCAGCTCACCAAATCAGTGGCCAGATACGCAGTATTTT.

The chain is built from TRBV18 and TRBJ1-3; D unclear. The CDR3 runs 17 residues. From germline, CDR1 is KGHSH and CDR2 LQKENI. Trimming took 3 bases from V and 0 from J, leaving 15 bases between them. The CDR3 nucleotides read TGTGCCAGCTCACCGGAGACGGAAATCAGCTCTGGAAACACCATATATTTT. Protein: CASSPETEISSGNTIYF. Filled out from reference TRBV18 and TRBJ1-3, the complete variable domain reads NAGVMQNPRHLVRRRGQEARLRCSPMKGHSHVYWYRQLPEEGLKFMVYLQKENIIDESGMPKERFSAEFPKEGPSILRIQQVVRGDSAAYFCASSPETEISSGNTIYFGEGSWLTVV.

The chain is built from TRBV5-4 and TRBJ2-1; D not resolved. The CDR3 is 13 residues long. The V gene's germline CDR1 is SGHNT and CDR2 YYREEE (reference sequence). The V and J ends lost 0 bases and 6 bases respectively, with 7 bases between them. The CDR3 DNA is TGTGCCAGCAGCTTGGGGCAGGTCAATGAGCAGTTCTTC. Translated: CASSLGQVNEQFF.

The J gene is TRBJ2-7, the V gene TRBV6-5; D is undetermined. With 2 bases removed from V and 3 bases from J, the gap between germline ends came to 8 bases. The germline gives CDR1 MNHEY, CDR2 SVGAGI. The length of the CDR3 is 13 residues. CDR3 bases: TGTGCCAGCAGTTACAGCCGAGACTACGAGCAGTACTTC. Amino acids: CASSYSRDYEQYF.

The gene calls are TRBV2 and TRBJ2-5, with D unclear. V lost 4 bases and J 1 base, leaving 13 bases between the germline ends. Germline CDR1 reads SNHLY; CDR2 reads FYNNEI. The CDR3 spans 15 residues. The CDR3 coding sequence is TGTGCCAGCAGTGCGATGGCAGTTATCCAAGAGACCCAGTACTTC. This sequence encodes CASSAMAVIQETQYF.

The rearrangement joins TRBV7-9 to TRBJ2-5, with a tentative D call TRBD1 (6 bases). Near its end, the DNA agrees better with TRBJ2-7, so the J call may be wrong. CDR3 length equals 15 residues. Germline-derived CDR1 and CDR2 are SEHNR and FQNEAQ (reference sequence). CDR3 bases: TGTGCCAGCAGCTTTGGTGACAGGAATATCTACGAGCAGTACTTC. Translation gives CASSFGDRNIYEQYF.

V usage is TRBV19 and J usage is TRBJ1-2, with D maybe TRBD1 (5 bases). V was trimmed by 6 bases and J by 4 bases, leaving 15 bases between them. The CDR3 loop spans 14 amino acids. CDR1 and CDR2 (germline): LNHDA, SQIVND (reference sequence). The CDR3 coding sequence is TGTGCCAGTAGGGGGGGGACGGGTCCCTATGGCTACACCTTC. Protein sequence: CASRGGTGPYGYTF.

The chain uses TRBV7-6 and TRBJ2-5; tentative D call: TRBD2 (6 bases). The germline V gene has CDR1 SGHVS and CDR2 FNYEAQ. CDR3 length: 15 amino acids. The V end lost 6 bases, the J end lost 4 bases, and 18 bases lay between the germline ends. The DNA of the CDR3 is TGTGCCAGCAGTGTGGCGGGGCCACTGTCAGAGACCCAGTACTTC. Translating it yields CASSVAGPLSETQYF.

The chain couples TRBV28 to TRBJ2-6; 9 nucleotides line up with TRBD1. This CDR3 has 18 residues. The junction had 7 bases not matched to a gene; V was cut back by 4 bases and J by 0 bases. Germline V gene data show CDR1 as MDHEN and CDR2 as SYDVKM. CDR3: CASSYDRGGFSGANVLTF. The CDR3 nucleotides read TGTGCCAGCAGTTATGACAGGGGGGGCTTCTCTGGGGCCAACGTCCTGACTTTC.

This clone was counted between two and nine times. The chain has TRBV19 and TRBJ2-7, with D tentatively TRBD1 (6 bases). The germline V gene encodes CDR1 LNHDA and CDR2 SQIVND (reference sequence). The CDR3 totals 15 residues. V dropped 1 base and J dropped 0 bases, with 10 bases sitting between them. The CDR3: CASSIGGGYSYEQYF. The CDR3 nucleotides are TGTGCCAGTAGTATAGGAGGGGGTTACTCCTACGAGCAGTACTTC.

In nucleotides, the CDR3 is TGTGCCAGCAGCCCTACCGGGGGGGCCGGGGAGCTGTTTTTT. The encoded protein is CASSPTGGAGELFF. The chain combines TRBV11-3 with TRBJ2-2, with 8 bases that match TRBD2. The CDR3 is 14 amino acids. The V gene's germline CDR1 is SGHNT and CDR2 YENEEA. The V and J ends lost 5 bases and 6 bases, in that order; junction bases with no gene match: 5.

This clone is a singleton in its sample. The chain employs TRBV7-2 and TRBJ2-7; 7 positions match TRBD2. Germline V gene lookup returns CDR1 SGHTA and CDR2 FQGNSA. V was pared by 8 bases and J by 2 bases, with 9 bases of the junction left unmatched. The CDR3 loop spans 14 amino acids. The CDR3 protein is CASGLSSGTYEQYF. The CDR3 nucleotides are TGTGCCAGCGGTTTGTCTAGCGGAACCTACGAGCAGTACTTC.

V usage is TRBV4-2 and J usage is TRBJ1-1, with D unresolved. The CDR3 totals 17 residues. Germline V gene data show CDR1 as LGHNA and CDR2 as YNFKEQ. With 0 bases removed from V and 1 base from J, the gap between germline ends came to 15 bases. CDR3 sequence (DNA): TGTGCCAGCAGCCAAGATCAACAGTCGACAAAGAACACTGAAGCTTTCTTT. Its protein product is CASSQDQQSTKNTEAFF.

This rearrangement joins TRBV7-9 to TRBJ2-3; tentatively, D is TRBD1 (6 bases). V was cut by 5 bases and J by 3 bases, with 18 bases left in between. The CDR3 totals 16 residues. Germline V gene data show CDR1 as SEHNR and CDR2 as FQNEAQ (reference sequence). DNA for the CDR3: TGTGCCAGCAGCCACCCCCTACAGGGACCGACAGATACGCAGTATTTT. It encodes CASSHPLQGPTDTQYF. Combining the CDR3 with reference TRBV7-9 and TRBJ2-3 gives the whole variable domain DTGVSQNPRHKITKRGQNVTFRCDPISEHNRLYWYRQTLGQGPEFLTYFQNEAQLEKSRLLSDRFSAERPKGSFSTLEIQRTEQGDSAMYLCASSHPLQGPTDTQYFGPGTRLTVL.

The V call is TRBV7-2, the J call TRBJ2-1; TRBD2 agrees at 11 bases. The V gene's germline CDR1 is SGHTA and CDR2 FQGNSA. The CDR3 length is 15 residues. The trim removed 3 bases at V and 9 bases at J, leaving 7 bases unmatched. The CDR3 protein is CASSFAGTSGCEQFF. Here the CDR3 DNA reads TGTGCCAGCAGCTTCGCCGGGACTAGCGGATGTGAGCAGTTCTTC.

The chain has TRBV5-6 and TRBJ2-7; 11 bases line up with TRBD1. The germline gives CDR1 SGHDT, CDR2 YYEEEE. The ends lost 3 bases at V and 5 bases at J; junction bases unmatched: 4. This CDR3 has 14 amino acids. The CDR3 DNA sequence: TGTGCCAGCAGCTCTGGACAGGGGGCTAACGAGCAGTACTTC. Its translation: CASSSGQGANEQYF.

This clone appeared a single time. An end of the junction differs from the germline gene, which may be a read error. The chain is built from TRBV7-9 and TRBJ1-2; no clear D. Germline V gives CDR1 SEHNR, CDR2 FQNEAQ (reference sequence). The CDR3 loop spans 12 amino acids. The CDR3 DNA is TGTTCCAGCAGCACCTCGCGATATGGCTACACCTTC. As protein: CSSSTSRYGYTF.

The rearrangement links TRBV5-1 to TRBJ2-1; possibly TRBD2 for D (5 bases). The CDR3 has 13 residues. CDR1 and CDR2 from the germline V gene are SGHRS and YFSETQ. Trimming cost V 4 bases and J 7 bases, with 12 bases left between them. The CDR3 here is CASSALGDNEQFF. The CDR3 nucleotides are TGCGCCAGCAGCGCACTCGGGGATAATGAGCAGTTCTTC.

V gene TRBV30 combines with J gene TRBJ2-2; tentatively, D is TRBD1 (5 bases). CDR3 length: 15 amino acids. V was cut by 0 bases and J by 0 bases, with 8 bases left in between. Germline CDR1 reads GTSNPN; CDR2 reads SVGIG (reference sequence). In nucleotides, the CDR3 is TGTGCCTGGAGTGTACTCAGGGCGAACACCGGGGAGCTGTTTTTT. Its protein product is CAWSVLRANTGELFF.

V is TRBV29-1 and J is TRBJ2-7; D is ambiguous. Germline V gene sequence: CDR1 SQVTM, CDR2 ANQGSEA. Trimming removed 3 bases at V and 0 bases at J, with 9 bases between. This CDR3 contains 13 residues. This chain's CDR3 is CSVDNLSSYEQYF. The CDR3 nucleotides are TGCAGCGTTGATAACCTGAGCTCCTACGAGCAGTACTTC.

The CDR3 loop is CASNRLRGRRNEQFF. For the CDR3, the DNA is TGTGCCAGCAACCGATTAAGGGGGCGTAGGAATGAGCAGTTCTTC. The genes are TRBV9 and TRBJ2-1, with 7 bases identical to TRBD1. The junction had 13 bases not matched to a gene; V was cut back by 6 bases and J by 7 bases. CDR1 is SGDLS and CDR2 is YYNGEE in the germline V gene. This CDR3 has 15 amino acids.

The chain combines TRBV5-1 with TRBJ2-1; 9 bases are a match to TRBD1. J gave up 12 bases and V 3 bases, and 1 base lay outside the gene matches. This CDR3 is 11 amino acids long. CDR1 and CDR2 (germline): SGHRS, YFSETQ. CDR3 DNA sequence: TGCGCCAGCAGCTCGACAGGGGGGCAGTTCTTC. This translates into CASSSTGGQFF.